The T cell receptor beta chain under discussion was sequenced for a study of shared clonotypes between healthy human individuals. For the study at large: There were three CD4 naive, three CD4 memory, two CD8 naive and one CD8 memory plates per donor. General study points: Clonotype sharing among the donors was expected to vary with sequencing depth. A few donors shared approximately 5% of their naive CD4 clonotypes.

Comment on this clone: Its antigen remains unidentified. In the same sample, other DNA sequences code for this CDR3.

Per the germline V gene, CDR1 is MDHEN and CDR2 is SYDVKM. V shed 1 base and J shed 4 bases, with 7 bases lying between them. This CDR3 has 13 amino acids. Assay used: immunoSEQ multiplex PCR; TCRdb lists only in-frame clones, some missing. The sample has 2 million to 2.5 million clones, 85% to 95% seen once; the top ten hold approximately 0.41%. The sequencing input was naive CD4+ T cells from PBMCs. Regarding subset: CD45RA+ positively selected. The TCR sequence derives from a man aged 18 to 29 in good health. Some clones in this sample may be carry-over from other donors' samples. This chain links TRBV28 with TRBJ2-5, with unresolved D. The CDR3 loop is CASSLFSRETQYF. CDR3 DNA sequence: TGTGCCAGCAGTTTATTCTCGCGAGAGACCCAGTACTTC.